The sequence of this TCR beta chain was determined in a study of Ad26.COV2.S vaccination and SARS-CoV-2 variants. At the level of the study: Administration of Ad26.COV2.S was intramuscular, either once or twice 56 days apart.

The CDR3 consists of 13 residues. The germline V gene encodes CDR1 SEHNR and CDR2 FQNEAQ (reference sequence). V was clipped by 3 bases and J by 8 bases; unmatched bases: 5. Described treatment: around 19 received Ad26.COV2.S at low or high dose, single or two shots; 5 received placebo; per-sample allocation not given. At day 63 after the first vaccine or placebo injection, samples were drawn. Boston hosted the donor, who was an adult aged 18-55 years. Clones were sequenced by immunoSEQ multiplex PCR, and TCRdb holds only the in-frame ones, with some missing. The sample lists more than 300,000 clones; around 88% were seen once.

The source is a person aged 18 to 59 who received the Ad26.COV2.S COVID-19 vaccine or a placebo. The chain uses TRBV7-9 and TRBJ1-2, with 8 bases lining up with TRBD1. The sample consisted of peripheral blood, taken in a trial of Ad26.COV2.S vaccine versus placebo. The CDR3 DNA follows: TGTGCCAGCAGCTTGGGGACAGGATGGGGCTACACCTTC. Translated: CASSLGTGWGYTF.